This entry lists 11 T cell receptor beta chains sequenced from one sample in a study of T cell responses to AZD1222 COVID-19 vaccine. Generated by immunoSEQ multiplex PCR, the TCRdb table keeps only in-frame clones and is missing some. The sample contains tens of thousands of clones, about 88% of which appear only once. The input for sequencing was peripheral blood, taken on day 0 of AZD1222 vaccination. The receptor source for this set is an adult in good health.

The V and J genes are TRBV6-5 and TRBJ2-7; 10 bases align to TRBD2. Germline CDR1 reads MNHEY; CDR2 reads SVGAGI. CDR3 size: 15 residues. After removal of 6 bases from V and 0 bases from J, the junction contained 5 bases not matched to a gene. The CDR3 nucleotides are TGTGCCAGCAGCGCAGCTAGCGGGAGCTCCTACGAGCAGTACTTC. It codes for CASSAASGSSYEQYF.

The V gene is TRBV7-2, the J gene TRBJ1-5; tentatively, D is TRBD1 (6 bases). Looked up from germline, CDR1 is SGHTA and CDR2 is FQGNSA. V was shortened by 5 bases and J by 4 bases, with 12 bases between the two germline ends. The CDR3 contains 14 residues. Here the CDR3 reads CASSPTGRNQPQHF. The CDR3 nucleotides are TGTGCCAGCAGCCCTACAGGGAGGAATCAGCCCCAGCATTTT.

This chain uses TRBV19 with TRBJ1-1; D is possibly TRBD1 (5 bases). Germline values: CDR1 LNHDA, CDR2 SQIVND (reference sequence). V was shortened by 3 bases and J by 1 base, with 9 bases between the two germline ends. CDR3 length: 14 amino acids. In nucleotides, the CDR3 is TGTGCCAGTAGTATGGTCAGGGAGAACACTGAAGCTTTCTTT. Translated: CASSMVRENTEAFF.

Only a few counts were recorded for this clone. This chain uses TRBV27 with TRBJ2-7; no clear D. CDR1 and CDR2 from the germline V gene are MNHEY and SMNVEV (reference sequence). Trimming cost V 1 base and J 2 bases, with 12 bases left between them. CDR3 size: 15 residues. CDR3 sequence: CASSLFRAQTYEQYF. The CDR3 nucleotides read TGTGCCAGCAGTTTATTCCGGGCTCAAACCTACGAGCAGTACTTC.

J is TRBJ2-1 and V is TRBV18; TRBD2 matches at 8 bases. The CDR3 contains 14 residues. Trimming removed 5 bases from V and 8 bases from J; junction bases left unmatched: 8. Germline V gives CDR1 KGHSH, CDR2 LQKENI. The CDR3 region is CASSEGLVFDEQFF. CDR3 DNA sequence: TGTGCCAGCTCAGAGGGACTAGTATTCGATGAGCAGTTCTTC.

This clone was detected once. V gene TRBV4-2 combines with J gene TRBJ2-1, with D tentatively TRBD2 (5 bases). The CDR3 sequence is 16 residues long. CDR1 is LGHNA and CDR2 is YNFKEQ in the germline V gene. V lost 0 bases to trimming and J lost 0 bases, with 9 bases between them. The CDR3 DNA sequence: TGTGCCAGCAGCCAAGATCGGGGTCCCTCCTACAATGAGCAGTTCTTC. Translation: CASSQDRGPSYNEQFF.

This chain links TRBV20-1 with TRBJ2-7; TRBD1 might be the D (6 bases). The CDR3 contains 11 residues. V dropped 6 bases and J dropped 4 bases, with 10 bases sitting between them. Germline V gives CDR1 DFQATT, CDR2 SNEGSKA (reference sequence). The CDR3, as DNA: TGCAGTGCGCGACAGGCTTACGAGCAGTACTTC. Its translation: CSARQAYEQYF.

The rearrangement joins TRBV4-1 to TRBJ2-1; TRBD2 matches 8 bases. This CDR3 has 15 amino acids. J lost 6 bases, V lost 0 bases, and 4 bases had no gene match. Germline CDR1 and CDR2: MGHRA and YSYEKL. DNA of the CDR3: TGCGCCAGCAGCCAAGACCCCGCGGGAGGCAATGAGCAGTTCTTC. This gives the protein CASSQDPAGGNEQFF.

This chain uses TRBV10-3 with TRBJ1-1; 9 bases are a match to TRBD1. The CDR3 has 14 amino acids. Germline CDR1 and CDR2: ENHRY and SYGVKD. After removal of 7 bases from V and 1 base from J, the junction contained 4 bases not matched to a gene. CDR3 protein: CAIMDRGKNTEAFF. CDR3 bases: TGTGCCATCATGGACAGGGGTAAGAACACTGAAGCTTTCTTT.

This chain joins TRBV19 and TRBJ2-3; no definite D call. Germline CDR1 and CDR2: LNHDA and SQIVND (reference sequence). The CDR3 length is 15 residues. V was cut by 2 bases and J by 6 bases, with 15 bases left in between. The CDR3 is CASSISRRSSDTQYF. CDR3 nucleotide sequence: TGTGCCAGTAGTATAAGTCGACGGAGTTCGGATACGCAGTATTTT.

The rearrangement joins TRBV6-4 to TRBJ1-6; 7 bases agree with TRBD1. CDR1 MRHNA and CDR2 SNTAGT come from the germline V gene. V lost 6 bases to trimming and J lost 9 bases; unmatched junction nucleotides: 8. This CDR3 comprises 14 residues. CDR3 sequence reads: CASRSTGRGSPLHF. Written as DNA, the CDR3 is TGTGCCAGCAGATCGACAGGGCGCGGTTCACCCCTCCACTTT.